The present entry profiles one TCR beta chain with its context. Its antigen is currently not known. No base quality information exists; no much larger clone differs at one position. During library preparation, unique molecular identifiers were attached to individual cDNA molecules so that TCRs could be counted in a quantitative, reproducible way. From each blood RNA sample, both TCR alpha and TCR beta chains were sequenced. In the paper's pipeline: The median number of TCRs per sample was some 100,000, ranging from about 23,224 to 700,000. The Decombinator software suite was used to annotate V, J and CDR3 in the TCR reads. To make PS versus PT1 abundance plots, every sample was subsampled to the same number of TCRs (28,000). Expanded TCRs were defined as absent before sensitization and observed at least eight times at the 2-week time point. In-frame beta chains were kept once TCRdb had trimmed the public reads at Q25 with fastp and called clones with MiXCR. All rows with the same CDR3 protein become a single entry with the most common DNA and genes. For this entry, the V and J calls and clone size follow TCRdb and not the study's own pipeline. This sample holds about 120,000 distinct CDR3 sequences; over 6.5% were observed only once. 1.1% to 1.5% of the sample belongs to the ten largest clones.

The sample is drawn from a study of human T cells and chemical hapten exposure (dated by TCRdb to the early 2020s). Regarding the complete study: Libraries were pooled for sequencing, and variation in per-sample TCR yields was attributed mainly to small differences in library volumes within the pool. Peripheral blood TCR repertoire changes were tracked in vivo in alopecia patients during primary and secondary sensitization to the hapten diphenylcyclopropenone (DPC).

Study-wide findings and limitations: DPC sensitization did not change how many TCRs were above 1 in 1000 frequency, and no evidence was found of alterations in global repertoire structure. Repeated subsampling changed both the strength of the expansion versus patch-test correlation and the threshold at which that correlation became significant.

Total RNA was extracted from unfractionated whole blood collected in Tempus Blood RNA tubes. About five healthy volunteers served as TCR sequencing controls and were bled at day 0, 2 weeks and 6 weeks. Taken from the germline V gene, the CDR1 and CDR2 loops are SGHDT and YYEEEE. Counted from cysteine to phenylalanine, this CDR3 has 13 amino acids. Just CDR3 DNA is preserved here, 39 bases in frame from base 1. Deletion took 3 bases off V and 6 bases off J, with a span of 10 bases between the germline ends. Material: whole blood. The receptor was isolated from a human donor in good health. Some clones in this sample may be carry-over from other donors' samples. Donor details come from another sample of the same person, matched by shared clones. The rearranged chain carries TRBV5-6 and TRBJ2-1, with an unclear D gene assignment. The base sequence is TGTGCCAGCAGCTCTCGACGCGCCAATGAGCAGTTCTTC. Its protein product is CASSSRRANEQFF.